Given below is one TCR beta chain in context. The data were obtained in a study of radiotherapy plus CTLA-4 blockade in lung cancer. V was clipped by 0 bases and J by 7 bases, with 5 bases between them. In germline, CDR1 is SGHRS, CDR2 YFSETQ. The CDR3 totals 11 residues. Sequenced by immunoSEQ multiplex PCR; TCRdb stores in-frame clones only, minus some. The table shows about 50,000 clones, with about 88% occurring only once. The V gene is TRBV5-1, the J gene TRBJ2-7; the D is unclear. The receptor comes from a human donor with non-small cell lung cancer whose response to radiotherapy plus ipilimumab could not be evaluated. Material: peripheral blood, obtained from a patient treated with radiotherapy plus ipilimumab. CDR3 region: CASSLAGEQYF. CDR3 DNA: TGCGCCAGCAGCTTGGCCGGGGAGCAGTACTTC.